The next 18 T cell receptor beta chains were all read from a single sample in a study of blood T cell repertoires in COVID-19. Profiled with immunoSEQ multiplex PCR; TCRdb holds only in-frame clones, not every one. The data show roughly 250,000 clones, around four fifths seen once. Sequencing was done on a sample of peripheral blood. Source of these receptors: a woman aged 40 to 49 with active or convalescent COVID-19.

This clone was detected only a few times. The chain carries TRBV6-5 and TRBJ1-2; 7 bases map to TRBD1. The CDR3 extends over 14 amino acids. Germline CDR1 MNHEY, CDR2 SVGAGI. The trim removed 6 bases at V and 10 bases at J, leaving 14 bases unmatched. The CDR3 spells CASRPTGERPYYTF. DNA of the CDR3: TGTGCCAGCAGACCTACAGGGGAAAGGCCTTACTACACCTTC.

This clone was counted only a few times. This chain links TRBV7-2 with TRBJ1-2; TRBD1 is a possible D gene (5 bases). CDR3 length equals 15 residues. Between the trimmed V and J ends, which lost 1 base and 6 bases, there was a span of 15 bases. CDR1 and CDR2 from the germline V gene are SGHTA and FQGNSA. Written as DNA, the CDR3 is TGTGCCAGCAGCTTAGAGTTTGGGGCGCAGAATGGCTACACCTTC. Amino acid sequence: CASSLEFGAQNGYTF.

This clone was found once. V and J are TRBV10-3 and TRBJ1-4; possibly TRBD1 for D (6 bases). CDR3 size: 16 residues. Looked up from germline, CDR1 is ENHRY and CDR2 is SYGVKD. V was shortened by 4 bases and J by 0 bases, with 12 bases between the two germline ends. The CDR3 spells CAISGSDSPTNEKLFF. In nucleotides, the CDR3 is TGTGCCATCAGTGGTTCGGACAGCCCAACTAATGAAAAACTGTTTTTT.

The V call is TRBV5-1, the J call TRBJ2-2; 10 bases line up with TRBD2. V lost 0 bases, J lost 6 bases, and 8 bases stayed unmatched. This CDR3 spans 17 amino acids. Germline CDR1 and CDR2: SGHRS and YFSETQ. CDR3 DNA sequence: TGCGCCAGCAGCTTGGCTCAGAGCGGGGGGGCCTCCGGGGAGCTGTTTTTT. Amino acids: CASSLAQSGGASGELFF.

This clone came up once. The V gene is TRBV7-8, the J gene TRBJ2-1, with 8 nucleotides matching TRBD1. Germline lookup yields CDR1 SGHVS and CDR2 FQNEAQ. This CDR3 comprises 16 residues. V trimming: 2 bases; J trimming: 4 bases; junction bases outside the gene matches: 7. The CDR3 region has the DNA TGTGCCAGCAGCTTAAAGCGCAGGGGGCATTACAATGAGCAGTTCTTC. Protein: CASSLKRRGHYNEQFF.

The chain is built from TRBV19 and TRBJ2-2; 9 nucleotides agree with TRBD1. CDR1 and CDR2 (germline): LNHDA, SQIVND (reference sequence). V lost 5 bases, J lost 5 bases, and 3 bases stayed unmatched. The CDR3 runs to 14 residues. Written as DNA, the CDR3 is TGTGCCAGTAGTCCCGGACAGGGGACCGGGGAGCTGTTTTTT. Encoded protein: CASSPGQGTGELFF.

CDR3 DNA sequence: TGTGCCAGCAGCCTACAGGTTGAAGAGACCCAGTACTTC. Its protein product is CASSLQVEETQYF. The chain recombines TRBV11-3 with TRBJ2-5, with a possible D match to TRBD1 (5 bases). Trimming took off 5 bases at V and 3 bases at J, with 10 bases between the two ends. The V gene's germline CDR1 is SGHNT and CDR2 YENEEA. The CDR3 is made up of 13 amino acids.

This chain connects TRBV15 to TRBJ2-3, with D possibly TRBD2 on 7 matching bases. The CDR3 length is 16 residues. V was clipped by 7 bases and J by 4 bases, with 21 bases between them. From germline, CDR1 is LNHNV and CDR2 YYDKDF (reference sequence). CDR3 DNA: TGTGCCACCATTGAGATAAGACTAGCAGGGGCAGATACGCAGTATTTT. Amino acid sequence: CATIEIRLAGADTQYF.

The rearrangement uses TRBV24-1 and TRBJ2-1, with 7 bases lining up with TRBD2. The CDR3 totals 13 residues. Germline lookup yields CDR1 KGHDR and CDR2 SFDVKD. The V and J ends lost 9 bases and 3 bases, in that order; junction bases with no gene match: 4. The CDR3 spells CATGGGFYNEQFF. In DNA, the CDR3 is TGTGCCACCGGGGGGGGTTTCTACAATGAGCAGTTCTTC.

This clone has only a few counts. The V and J genes are TRBV29-1 and TRBJ2-7; possibly TRBD1 for D (6 bases). The CDR3 has 13 amino acids. Germline loops: CDR1 SQVTM, CDR2 ANQGSEA. V was cut by 0 bases and J by 4 bases, with 10 bases left in between. CDR3 sequence reads: CSVEDLGGYEQYF. The CDR3 coding sequence is TGCAGCGTTGAAGATCTAGGGGGATACGAGCAGTACTTC.

The gene calls are TRBV12-3 or TRBV12-4 and TRBJ2-7, with D possibly matching TRBD1 (5 bases). The V and J ends lost 3 bases and 5 bases respectively, with 11 bases between them. CDR3 length: 13 residues. CDR3 amino acids: CASSFFQGDEQYF. CDR3 bases: TGTGCCAGCAGTTTTTTTCAGGGCGACGAGCAGTACTTC.

The chain uses TRBV5-5 and TRBJ1-5, with D hard to call. The CDR3 sequence is 14 residues long. With 3 bases removed from V and 5 bases from J, the gap between germline ends came to 12 bases. Per the germline V gene, CDR1 is SGHKS and CDR2 is YYEKEE (reference sequence). The CDR3 region has the DNA TGTGCCAGCAGCTCCGTGACCGGGGATCAGCCCCAGCATTTT. As protein: CASSSVTGDQPQHF.

The chain uses TRBV6-4 and TRBJ2-1, with a possible D match to TRBD2 (6 bases). This CDR3 is built from 16 residues. Germline V gene data show CDR1 as MRHNA and CDR2 as SNTAGT. The germline V and J ends were trimmed by 4 bases and 0 bases, with 13 bases remaining between them. The CDR3 is CASSVGSGSSYNEQFF. The CDR3 DNA reads TGTGCCAGCAGTGTCGGGAGCGGCAGCTCCTACAATGAGCAGTTCTTC.

This clone showed up just a few times. The chain is built from TRBV9 and TRBJ1-3; D ambiguous. Germline V gene lookup returns CDR1 SGDLS and CDR2 YYNGEE. Trimming removed 0 bases at V and 0 bases at J, with 7 bases between. This CDR3 contains 15 residues. CDR3 DNA sequence: TGTGCCAGCAGCGTAGCTTCGAGCTCTGGAAACACCATATATTTT. It codes for CASSVASSSGNTIYF.

The rearrangement uses TRBV2 and TRBJ2-1; TRBD2 matches at 9 bases. Germline trimming cut 6 bases from V and 3 bases from J; bases unmatched to any gene: 6. The CDR3 sequence is 15 residues long. From germline, CDR1 is SNHLY and CDR2 FYNNEI. The CDR3 DNA follows: TGTGCCAGCAGGTCACTAGCGGGCCTCTACAATGAGCAGTTCTTC. Its protein product is CASRSLAGLYNEQFF.

In this sample, this clone turned up a few times. A much larger clone is a single base away; this may be a read error. The rearrangement uses TRBV3-1 (or the pseudogene TRBV3-2) and TRBJ2-2; 7 nucleotides align to TRBD1. Germline CDR1 reads LGHDT; CDR2 reads YNNKEL (reference sequence). The CDR3 covers 13 residues. Trimming cost V 4 bases and J 6 bases; bases outside gene matches: 2. The chain's CDR3 is CASSPQGAGELFF. The CDR3 nucleotides read TGTGCCAGCAGCCCCCAGGGGGCCGGGGAGCTGTTTTTT.

The chain recombines TRBV3-1 (or the pseudogene TRBV3-2) with TRBJ1-4; no clear D gene. Deletions cut 1 base from V and 3 bases from J, with 15 bases between. Germline loops: CDR1 LGHDT, CDR2 YNNKEL (reference sequence). The CDR3 contains 17 residues. For the CDR3, the DNA is TGTGCCAGCAGCCAAGTGCTTGGGCCTACGGCTAATGAAAAACTGTTTTTT. It codes for CASSQVLGPTANEKLFF.

The V call is TRBV12-3 or TRBV12-4, the J call TRBJ1-5, with a tentative D call TRBD1 (5 bases). The CDR3 consists of 13 residues. V was cut by 3 bases and J by 7 bases, with 10 bases left in between. As DNA, the CDR3 is TGTGCCAGCAGTTTGTGGTCAGGGCAGCCCCAGCATTTT. Translated: CASSLWSGQPQHF.